This T cell receptor (beta chain) was identified in a study of early T cells in non-severe SARS-CoV-2 infection. Study overall: Unsorted whole-blood RNA was sequenced in bulk, leaving chains unpaired. General study findings and limits: Matches to VDJdb favored anti-spike CD8 responses and missed private and CD4 specificities.

Details on this clonotype: The target antigen is unknown.

The TCR library protocol was used to attach unique molecular identifiers. These identifiers were attached to individual cDNA molecules. TCRdb called the 5' RACE reads again in MiXCR, with one record for every CDR3 protein. This sample has approximately 34,000 distinct CDR3 sequences; approximately 5.9% occur once, and the top ten carry roughly 6.2%. The CDR3 is made up of 13 amino acids. Germline CDR1 is SQVTM and CDR2 is ANQGSEA. V gave up 8 bases and J gave up 0 bases, with 13 bases separating them. This chain uses TRBV29-1 with TRBJ1-1; unclear D gene. The TCR sequence derives from an adult who was a healthcare worker with PCR-confirmed SARS-CoV-2 infection or an uninfected control (not recorded which). Material: whole blood, obtained at baseline. The CDR3 loop is CSTLTGVNTEAFF. The CDR3 nucleotides are TGCAGCACCTTGACTGGGGTGAACACTGAAGCTTTCTTT.